The subject of this entry is one T cell receptor beta chain. As originally analysed: Amplifying reference gene primers gave estimates of nucleated cell counts. Clones were sequenced by immunoSEQ multiplex PCR, and TCRdb holds only the in-frame ones, with some missing. For V, J and clone size, that table is used; D and trimming come from the DNA. There are more than 110,000 clones in the sample; around 81% occur only once, and approximately 3.8% lies in the top ten. The ends were cut back, 4 bases at V and 0 bases at J, with 13 bases in the middle. CDR1 and CDR2 (germline): SGHNT, YENEEA. This CDR3 is built from 15 residues. The data belong to a study of blood T cell repertoires in COVID-19. For the study at large: Acute and convalescent COVID-19 specimens originated in the United States, Italy and Spain. PBMCs, B-cell-depleted T cells, or T cells provided the cDNA or gDNA that made up the material.

Sequenced material: peripheral blood. The receptor was derived from an older woman with acute or convalescent COVID-19. V is TRBV11-3 and J is TRBJ2-7; a possible D gene is TRBD1 (5 bases). In DNA form, the CDR3 reads TGTGCCAGCAGCTGGGGCTTTGGCCCCTCCTACGAGCAGTACTTC. Amino acid sequence: CASSWGFGPSYEQYF.